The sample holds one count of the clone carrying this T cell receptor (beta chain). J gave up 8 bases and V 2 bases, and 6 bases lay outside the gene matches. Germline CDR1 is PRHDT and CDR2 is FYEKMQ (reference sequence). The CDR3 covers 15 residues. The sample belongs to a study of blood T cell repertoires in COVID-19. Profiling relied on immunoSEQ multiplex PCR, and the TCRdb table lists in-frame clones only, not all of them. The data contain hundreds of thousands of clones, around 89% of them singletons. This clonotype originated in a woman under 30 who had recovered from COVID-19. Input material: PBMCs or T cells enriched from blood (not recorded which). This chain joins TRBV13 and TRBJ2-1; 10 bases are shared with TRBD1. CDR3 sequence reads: CASSLKGTGDDEQFF. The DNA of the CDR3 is TGTGCCAGCAGCTTAAAAGGGACAGGGGACGATGAGCAGTTCTTC.